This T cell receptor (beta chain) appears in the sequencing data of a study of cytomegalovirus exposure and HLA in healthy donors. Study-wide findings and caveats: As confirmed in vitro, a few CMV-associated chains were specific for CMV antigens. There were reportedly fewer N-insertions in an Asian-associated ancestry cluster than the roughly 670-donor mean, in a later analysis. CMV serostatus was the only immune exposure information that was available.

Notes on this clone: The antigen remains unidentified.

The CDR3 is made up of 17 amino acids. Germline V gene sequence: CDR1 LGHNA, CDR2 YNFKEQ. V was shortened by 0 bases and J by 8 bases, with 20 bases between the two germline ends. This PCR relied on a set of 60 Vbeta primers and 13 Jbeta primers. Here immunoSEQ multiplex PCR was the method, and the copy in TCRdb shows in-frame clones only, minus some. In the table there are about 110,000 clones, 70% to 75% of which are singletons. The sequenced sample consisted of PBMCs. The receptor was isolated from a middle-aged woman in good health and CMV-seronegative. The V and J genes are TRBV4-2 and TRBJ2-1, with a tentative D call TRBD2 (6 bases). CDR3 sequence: CASSQEAETRRVDEQFF. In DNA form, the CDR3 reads TGTGCCAGCAGCCAAGAGGCTGAGACTAGAAGGGTGGATGAGCAGTTCTTC.